This entry concerns a single T cell receptor beta chain. This entry belongs to a study of patients and donors after allogeneic stem cell transplantation. In TCRdb, the RT-PCR reads were re-called with MiXCR into one record per CDR3 protein. The sample comprises hundreds of thousands of distinct CDR3 sequences, 16% of which are singletons, and around 7.9% rests with the top ten. Per germline, CDR1 MNHEY and CDR2 SMNVEV (reference sequence). This CDR3 has 14 amino acids. V lost 5 bases to trimming and J lost 2 bases, with 11 bases between them. The receptor comes from a human donor who was either an allogeneic HSCT recipient or a stem cell or donor lymphocyte infusion donor (not recorded which). It is not recorded whose cells these are; they may come from a transplant donor. The specimen sequenced was blood, either unsorted or a sorted T cell fraction (not recorded which). The genes are TRBV27 and TRBJ2-3; D not certain. The CDR3 region is CASSVGTYTDTQYF. In DNA form, the CDR3 reads TGTGCCAGCAGTGTAGGCACATACACAGATACGCAGTATTTT.